The 26 T cell receptor beta chains below were found in one sample sequenced in a study of T cell repertoires in cytomegalovirus infection. Each CDR3 protein gets one entry after TCRdb re-called the reads with MiXCR. The sample carries under 350,000 distinct CDR3 sequences, 20% to 25% recorded once. These receptors' antigens are unknown. The sample consisted of cultured PBMCs, taken from culture after CMV antigen stimulation. These receptors all stem from a human donor in good health (CMV status not recorded). Some clones in this sample may be carry-over from other donors' samples.

This clonotype was seen many times. This chain links TRBV18 with TRBJ1-5; D unresolved. This CDR3 contains 15 residues. CDR1 KGHSH and CDR2 LQKENI come from the germline V gene. V lost 1 base to trimming and J lost 3 bases, with 10 bases between them. As DNA, the CDR3 is TGTGCCAGCTCACCACTCCGGGTTCTCAATCAGCCCCAGCATTTT. Amino acids: CASSPLRVLNQPQHF.

Details on this clonotype: Just one base apart from a much larger clone, this may be a read error. This chain connects TRBV27 to TRBJ2-5; D is perhaps TRBD1 (6 bases). The germline V gene encodes CDR1 MNHEY and CDR2 SMNVEV (reference sequence). Trimming left V 5 bases short and J 5 bases short, with 18 bases between. CDR3 length: 15 residues. The CDR3 DNA reads TGTGCCAGCAGTGCAGGGGTCCCCCCCGTTGAGACCCAGTACTTC. As protein: CASSAGVPPVETQYF.

This clonotype was picked up many times. The gene calls are TRBV7-2 and TRBJ1-5; D remains unclear. This CDR3 contains 14 residues. The germline CDR1 and CDR2 sequences are SGHTA and FQGNSA. V was cut by 7 bases and J by 0 bases, with 10 bases left in between. CDR3 nucleotides: TGTGCCAGCAATGGGCTCAATAGCAATCAGCCCCAGCATTTT. This gives the protein CASNGLNSNQPQHF.

The rearrangement links TRBV6-2 or TRBV6-3 to TRBJ2-1; D remains unclear. The V end was cut by 5 bases, the J end by 8 bases, with 7 bases between. CDR3 length: 11 amino acids. Germline V gene lookup returns CDR1 MNHEY and CDR2 SVGEGT. The DNA of the CDR3 is TGTGCCAGCAGTCGTACGCATGAGCAGTTCTTC. Protein sequence: CASSRTHEQFF.

The rearrangement joins TRBV27 to TRBJ2-1; 13 nucleotides align to TRBD2. Germline CDR1 reads MNHEY; CDR2 reads SMNVEV (reference sequence). The CDR3 consists of 18 residues. V was pared by 0 bases and J by 7 bases, with 9 bases of the junction left unmatched. CDR3 nucleotide sequence: TGTGCCAGCAGTTTATCGATTCGGACTAGCGGGAGAGGAAATGAGCAGTTCTTC. The encoded protein is CASSLSIRTSGRGNEQFF.

The table lists this clonotype with a few counts. The CDR3 loop is CASKQRGEGSAEAFF. In DNA form, the CDR3 reads TGTGCCAGTAAACAAAGAGGGGAGGGTTCGGCTGAAGCTTTCTTT. The chain uses TRBV19 and TRBJ1-1; weak D call: TRBD1 (5 bases). This CDR3 spans 15 amino acids. V shed 7 bases and J shed 6 bases, with 21 bases lying between them. CDR1 is LNHDA, CDR2 SQIVND, per germline (reference sequence).

This clonotype was found once. A read error may account for a junction end that differs from germline. The chain recombines TRBV19 with TRBJ2-1; tentatively, D is TRBD1 (5 bases). Per the germline V gene, CDR1 is LNHDA and CDR2 is SQIVND (reference sequence). The CDR3 loop spans 15 amino acids. CDR3 sequence reads: CARSIARQSYNEQFF. The CDR3 DNA is TGTGCCCGTAGTATTGCGCGACAGAGTTACAATGAGCAGTTCTTC.

This clonotype was detected only a few times. The chain combines TRBV5-4 with TRBJ1-1, with 7 bases matching TRBD1. V trimming: 1 base; J trimming: 5 bases; junction bases outside the gene matches: 20. The CDR3 extends over 19 amino acids. The V gene's germline CDR1 is SGHNT and CDR2 YYREEE (reference sequence). The CDR3 coding sequence is TGTGCCAGCAGCTTGAGGAATAGCCGGAGGGGGCGAGGGGGAACTGAAGCTTTCTTT. This encodes CASSLRNSRRGRGGTEAFF.

This clonotype has ten or more counts. The chain has TRBV27 and TRBJ1-5, with 12 bases fitting TRBD1. Germline assignment: CDR1 MNHEY and CDR2 SMNVEV (reference sequence). Unmatched junction bases numbered 4, after V lost 2 bases and J lost 5 bases. This CDR3 spans 16 amino acids. CDR3 sequence (DNA): TGTGCCAGCAGTTTAGTTTGGGACAGGGGGCATCAGCCCCAGCATTTT. Amino acids: CASSLVWDRGHQPQHF.

This clonotype was seen a handful of times. The chain employs TRBV7-4 and TRBJ2-1, with TRBD2 matching over 12 bases. Germline CDR1 reads SGHVT; CDR2 reads SQSDAQ. Losses at the gene ends were 3 bases for V and 12 bases for J; bases not matched to a gene: 12. The length of the CDR3 is 16 residues. This chain's CDR3 is CASSFLWLAGGPGQFF. CDR3 DNA: TGTGCCAGCAGCTTTTTATGGCTAGCGGGAGGGCCGGGGCAGTTCTTC.

This clonotype was detected many times. This rearrangement joins TRBV7-2 to TRBJ2-1, with unresolved D. V lost 2 bases to trimming and J lost 8 bases, with 19 bases between them. CDR1 and CDR2 (germline): SGHTA, FQGNSA. The CDR3 length is 16 residues. The CDR3 sequence: CASSLSLGPPAHEQFF. The CDR3 nucleotides read TGTGCCAGCAGCTTATCCCTCGGGCCCCCGGCCCATGAGCAGTTCTTC.

This clonotype was seen only a few times. This chain joins TRBV11-2 and TRBJ2-3; D possibly corresponds to TRBD1 (6 bases). Per the germline V gene, CDR1 is SGHAT and CDR2 is FQNNGV. Trimming shortened V by 5 bases and J by 0 bases, and 12 bases separated the two germline ends. The CDR3 sequence is 15 residues long. CDR3 bases: TGTGCCAGCAGCGGCGGACAGCTCAGCACAGATACGCAGTATTTT. Translating gives CASSGGQLSTDTQYF.

This clonotype appeared many times. This chain uses TRBV7-8 with TRBJ2-7; tentative D call: TRBD2 (5 bases). Germline CDR1 is SGHVS and CDR2 is FQNEAQ. This CDR3 region has 15 residues. The V gene lost 5 bases and the J gene lost 2 bases, with 16 bases spanning the gap. The CDR3 is CASSLGRAGTYEQYF. The DNA of the CDR3 is TGTGCCAGCAGCCTAGGTAGGGCGGGCACCTACGAGCAGTACTTC.

In its sample, this clonotype was seen a few times. The chain couples TRBV4-1 to TRBJ2-3, with 12 bases that match TRBD2. This CDR3 is 19 amino acids long. Germline loops: CDR1 MGHRA, CDR2 YSYEKL. The ends lost 3 bases at V and 3 bases at J; junction bases unmatched: 13. CDR3 coding DNA: TGCGCCAGCAGCCACCTCCCTCCGGGACTAGCGGGTCTGACAGATACGCAGTATTTT. This translates into CASSHLPPGLAGLTDTQYF.

This clonotype has ten or more counts. The rearrangement uses TRBV12-3 or TRBV12-4 and TRBJ1-4; D uncertain. The V end was cut by 3 bases, the J end by 5 bases, with 7 bases between. The CDR3 length is 13 residues. The CDR3 reads CASSLATNEKLFF. Written as DNA, the CDR3 is TGTGCCAGCAGTTTGGCTACCAATGAAAAACTGTTTTTT.

The rearrangement links TRBV5-4 to TRBJ2-3, with 16 positions matching TRBD2. J gave up 6 bases and V 0 bases, and 1 base lay outside the gene matches. Germline V lookup: CDR1 SGHNT, CDR2 YYREEE (reference sequence). This CDR3 spans 16 amino acids. The DNA of the CDR3 is TGTGCCAGCAGCTTGGGGGGACTAGCGGGAGGGGATACGCAGTATTTT. Protein sequence: CASSLGGLAGGDTQYF.

The genes are TRBV2 and TRBJ2-1, with TRBD2 identical over 8 bases. The V gene end was trimmed by 6 bases and the J gene end by 2 bases; junction bases not matched to a gene: 6. CDR3 length: 15 amino acids. In germline, CDR1 is SNHLY, CDR2 FYNNEI. The CDR3 spells CASSPSGSAYNEQFF. CDR3 nucleotide sequence: TGTGCCAGCAGCCCCAGCGGGAGCGCCTACAATGAGCAGTTCTTC.

This clonotype is labeled medium-sized. The V gene is TRBV7-2, the J gene TRBJ2-3, with 10 bases matching TRBD2. J was trimmed by 2 bases and V by 2 bases; bases with no gene match: 7. The CDR3 runs 17 residues. The germline V gene has CDR1 SGHTA and CDR2 FQGNSA. CDR3 in DNA: TGTGCCAGCAGCTTATCCTCTAGCGGGGGCATCACAGATACGCAGTATTTT. Its translation is CASSLSSSGGITDTQYF.

This clonotype was picked up many times. J is TRBJ1-4 and V is TRBV7-2, with D perhaps matching TRBD1 (6 bases). This CDR3 has 15 amino acids. The germline V and J ends were trimmed by 4 bases and 8 bases, with 17 bases remaining between them. The germline V gene encodes CDR1 SGHTA and CDR2 FQGNSA. The CDR3, as DNA: TGTGCCAGCAGCTCAGGGGCCATAGGAAGGGAAAAACTGTTTTTT. As protein: CASSSGAIGREKLFF.

The chain recombines TRBV7-9 with TRBJ1-2, with D possibly being TRBD1 (6 bases). Germline lookup yields CDR1 SEHNR and CDR2 FQNEAQ (reference sequence). V was shortened by 6 bases and J by 5 bases, with 22 bases between the two germline ends. The CDR3 runs to 16 residues. The CDR3 DNA reads TGTGCCAGCAGGACTAGGAAGGGGACTGGGACATATGGCTACACCTTC. This translates into CASRTRKGTGTYGYTF.

V usage is TRBV7-2 and J usage is TRBJ2-3; a weak D match, TRBD1 (6 bases). The germline gives CDR1 SGHTA, CDR2 FQGNSA. Trimming took 5 bases from V and 1 from J, leaving 19 bases between them. The CDR3 is made up of 17 amino acids. The CDR3 nucleotides are TGTGCCAGCAGCCCACTTAGGGGGAGAGAACGCACAGATACGCAGTATTTT. This codes for CASSPLRGRERTDTQYF.

This chain links TRBV20-1 with TRBJ2-1; the D gene is possibly TRBD2 (5 bases). The CDR3 has 15 residues. The germline CDR1 and CDR2 sequences are DFQATT and SNEGSKA (reference sequence). The ends were cut back, 5 bases at V and 4 bases at J, with 18 bases in the middle. The DNA for the CDR3 is TGCAGTGCTGGGAGAGGGAATCACAAGTACAATGAGCAGTTCTTC. This translates into CSAGRGNHKYNEQFF.

The sample holds a few counts of this clonotype. The chain couples TRBV6-1 to TRBJ2-3; no reliable D call. CDR1 and CDR2 from the germline V gene are MNHNS and SASEGT. The CDR3 has 14 amino acids. Trimming stripped 6 bases from V and 1 base from J, with 11 bases between. The CDR3 DNA is TGTGCCAGCAGGTCCTATGGTGGCACAGATACGCAGTATTTT. Its protein product is CASRSYGGTDTQYF.

This clonotype was recorded many times. The gene calls are TRBV12-3 or TRBV12-4 and TRBJ2-1, with D possibly matching TRBD1 (6 bases). V was shortened by 3 bases and J by 14 bases, with 17 bases between the two germline ends. The CDR3 is 13 residues long. The CDR3 bases are TGTGCCAGCAGTTTGGAAGACCAGTACAGGGAGTTCTTC. Amino acids: CASSLEDQYREFF.

This chain connects TRBV6-6 to TRBJ2-2, with D possibly TRBD1 on 6 matching bases. The germline CDR1 and CDR2 sequences are MNHNY and SVGAGI (reference sequence). This CDR3 contains 16 residues. The V gene lost 4 bases and the J gene lost 5 bases, with 17 bases spanning the gap. The CDR3 loop reads CASSSGTMMGTGELFF. CDR3 bases: TGTGCCAGCAGTTCCGGGACAATGATGGGGACCGGGGAGCTGTTTTTT.

This clonotype has a handful of counts. The chain links TRBV6-2 or TRBV6-3 to TRBJ1-4; weak D call: TRBD1 (6 bases). This CDR3 has 15 residues. CDR1 and CDR2 from the germline V gene are MNHEY and SVGEGT. The V end lost 0 bases, the J end lost 3 bases, and 8 bases lay between the germline ends. Written as DNA, the CDR3 is TGTGCCAGCAGTTACTCGAGGACAGCTAATGAAAAACTGTTTTTT. It is translated as CASSYSRTANEKLFF.